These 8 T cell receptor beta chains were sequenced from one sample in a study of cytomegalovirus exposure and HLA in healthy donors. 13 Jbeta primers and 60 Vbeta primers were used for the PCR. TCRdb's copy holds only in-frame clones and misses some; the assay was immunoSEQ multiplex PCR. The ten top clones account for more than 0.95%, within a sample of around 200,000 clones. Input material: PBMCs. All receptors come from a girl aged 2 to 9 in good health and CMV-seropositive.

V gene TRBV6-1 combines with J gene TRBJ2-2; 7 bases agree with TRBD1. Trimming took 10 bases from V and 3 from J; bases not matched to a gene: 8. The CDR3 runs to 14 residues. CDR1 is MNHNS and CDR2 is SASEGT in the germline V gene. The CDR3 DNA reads TGTGCCACCGTGACAGGGACCTACACCGGGGAGCTGTTTTTT. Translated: CATVTGTYTGELFF.

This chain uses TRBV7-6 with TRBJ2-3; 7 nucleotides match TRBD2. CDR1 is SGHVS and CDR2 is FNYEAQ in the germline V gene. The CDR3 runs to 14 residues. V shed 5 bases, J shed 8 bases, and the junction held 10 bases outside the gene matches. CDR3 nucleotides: TGTGCCAGCAGCGCCGGACTAGTAGACGGTACGCAGTATTTT. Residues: CASSAGLVDGTQYF.

The CDR3 is CASSPIGTGKETQYF. DNA of the CDR3: TGTGCCAGCTCACCAATAGGGACAGGGAAAGAGACCCAGTACTTC. The J gene is TRBJ2-5, the V gene TRBV18, with 9 bases identical to TRBD1. CDR3 length: 15 residues. V lost 2 bases, J lost 3 bases, and 4 bases stayed unmatched. Per the germline V gene, CDR1 is KGHSH and CDR2 is LQKENI.

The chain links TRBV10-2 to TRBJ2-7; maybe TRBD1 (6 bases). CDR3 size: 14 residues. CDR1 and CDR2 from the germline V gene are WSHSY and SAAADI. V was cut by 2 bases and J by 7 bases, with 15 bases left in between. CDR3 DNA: TGCGCCAGCAGTGAGAGTGGTTGGGGGCTAGAGCAGTACTTC. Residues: CASSESGWGLEQYF.

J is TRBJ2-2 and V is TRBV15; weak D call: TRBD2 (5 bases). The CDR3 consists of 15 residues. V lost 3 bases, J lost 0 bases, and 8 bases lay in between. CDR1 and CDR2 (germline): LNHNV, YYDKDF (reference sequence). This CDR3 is CATSSERTNTGELFF. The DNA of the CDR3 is TGTGCCACCAGCAGTGAGCGGACGAACACCGGGGAGCTGTTTTTT.

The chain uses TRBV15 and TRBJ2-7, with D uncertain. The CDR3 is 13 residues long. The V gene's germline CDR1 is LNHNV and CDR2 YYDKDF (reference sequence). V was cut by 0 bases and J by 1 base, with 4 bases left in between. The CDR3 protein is CATSREASYEQYF. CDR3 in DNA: TGTGCCACCAGCAGAGAGGCTTCCTACGAGCAGTACTTC.

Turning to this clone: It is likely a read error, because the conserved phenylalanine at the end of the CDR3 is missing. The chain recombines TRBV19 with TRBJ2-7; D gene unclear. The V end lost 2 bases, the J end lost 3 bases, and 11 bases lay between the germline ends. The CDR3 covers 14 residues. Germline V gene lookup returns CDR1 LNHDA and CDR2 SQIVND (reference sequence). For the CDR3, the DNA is TGTGCCAGTAGTATACGACAAACCGGCTACGAGCAGTACCTC. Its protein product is CASSIRQTGYEQYL.

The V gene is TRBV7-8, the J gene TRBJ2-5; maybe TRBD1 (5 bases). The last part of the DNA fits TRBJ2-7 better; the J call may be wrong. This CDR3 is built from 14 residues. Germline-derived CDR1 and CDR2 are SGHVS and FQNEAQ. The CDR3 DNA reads TGTGCCAGCAGCACGACAGTGAATCGCTACGAGCAGTACTTC. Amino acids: CASSTTVNRYEQYF.